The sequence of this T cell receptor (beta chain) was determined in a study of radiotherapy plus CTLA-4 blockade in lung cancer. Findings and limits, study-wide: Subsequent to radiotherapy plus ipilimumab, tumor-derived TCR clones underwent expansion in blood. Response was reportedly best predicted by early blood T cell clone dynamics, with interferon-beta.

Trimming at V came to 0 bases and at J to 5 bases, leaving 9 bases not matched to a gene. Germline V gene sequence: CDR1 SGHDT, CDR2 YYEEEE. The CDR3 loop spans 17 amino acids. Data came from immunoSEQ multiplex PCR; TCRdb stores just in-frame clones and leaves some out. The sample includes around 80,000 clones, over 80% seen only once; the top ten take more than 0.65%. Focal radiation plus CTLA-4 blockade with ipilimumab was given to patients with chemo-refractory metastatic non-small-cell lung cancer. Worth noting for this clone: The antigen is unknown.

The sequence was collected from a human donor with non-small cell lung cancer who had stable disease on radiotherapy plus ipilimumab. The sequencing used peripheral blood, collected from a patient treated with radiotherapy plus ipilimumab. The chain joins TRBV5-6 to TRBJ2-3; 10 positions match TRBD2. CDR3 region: CASSLASGLAELDTQYF. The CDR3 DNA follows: TGTGCCAGCAGCTTGGCGTCCGGACTAGCGGAGTTAGATACGCAGTATTTT.